The sequence of this T cell receptor (beta chain) was determined in a study of control samples from healthy donors and cancer patients. This CDR3 comprises 17 residues. Germline CDR1 and CDR2: MNHNY and SVGAGI (reference sequence). The ends were cut back, 5 bases at V and 0 bases at J, with 17 bases in the middle. Only in-frame clones appear in the TCRdb table, and some are missing; sequencing was by immunoSEQ multiplex PCR. The table lists some 250,000 clones, roughly four fifths of them singletons. What was sequenced was PBMCs. This chain joins TRBV6-6 and TRBJ2-1; D is undetermined. This TCR derives from a woman in her sixties or seventies with lung cancer. The CDR3 sequence is CASSLRGGSSSYNEQFF. CDR3 nucleotides: TGTGCCAGCAGTCTACGTGGCGGATCGAGCTCCTACAATGAGCAGTTCTTC.